The clone carrying this T cell receptor beta chain was counted a single time. An end of the junction does not agree with germline; a read error may underlie this. The data were obtained in a study of tumor-infiltrating lymphocytes in primary liver carcinoma. The study co-extracted DNA and RNA from roughly 20-30 mg of unsorted bulk tissue. Surgeons resected the patients' primary liver carcinomas. A constant-region primer served to make TCR beta cDNA from 500 to 550 ng total RNA. Libraries of TCR beta came from three nested multiplex PCR rounds with slightly modified ARM-PCR. Each CDR3 protein is one row after TCRdb ran MiXCR on the multiplex PCR reads. The sample comprises about 84,000 distinct CDR3 sequences, around 70% of which are singletons, and 15% to 20% rests with the top ten. Input material: liver tumor tissue from sampling region 1. Subset indicated: tumor region T1, superior pole. The sequence was obtained from a middle-aged man with primary liver carcinoma and hepatitis B virus infection.

The CDR3 DNA follows: TGTGCCAGCAGCCTACGACTAGTGGGACTCACTGGGGCCAACGCCCTGACTTTC. Protein sequence: CASSLRLVGLTGANALTF. J is TRBJ2-6 and V is TRBV11-2; perhaps TRBD2 as D (6 bases). Germline lookup yields CDR1 SGHAT and CDR2 FQNNGV. The CDR3 is 18 residues long.